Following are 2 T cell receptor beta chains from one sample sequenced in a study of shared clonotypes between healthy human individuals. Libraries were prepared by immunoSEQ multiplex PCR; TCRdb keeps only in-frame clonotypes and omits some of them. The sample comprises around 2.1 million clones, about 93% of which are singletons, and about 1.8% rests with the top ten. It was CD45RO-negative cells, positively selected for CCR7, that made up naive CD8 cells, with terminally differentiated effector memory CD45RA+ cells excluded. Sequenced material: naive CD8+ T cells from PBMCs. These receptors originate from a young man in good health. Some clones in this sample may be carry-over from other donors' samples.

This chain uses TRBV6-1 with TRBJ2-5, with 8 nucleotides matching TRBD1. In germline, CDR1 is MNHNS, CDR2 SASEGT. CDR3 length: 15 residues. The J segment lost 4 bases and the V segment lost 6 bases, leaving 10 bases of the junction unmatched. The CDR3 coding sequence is TGTGCCAGCAGCACCGACAGGGGAAGAGCAGAGACCCAGTACTTC. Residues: CASSTDRGRAETQYF.

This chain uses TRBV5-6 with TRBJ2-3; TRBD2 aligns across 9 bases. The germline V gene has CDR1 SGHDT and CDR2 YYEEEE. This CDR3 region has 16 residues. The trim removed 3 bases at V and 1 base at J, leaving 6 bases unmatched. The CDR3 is CASSYKAGGRTDTQYF. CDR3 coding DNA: TGTGCCAGCAGCTACAAGGCGGGAGGGCGCACAGATACGCAGTATTTT.